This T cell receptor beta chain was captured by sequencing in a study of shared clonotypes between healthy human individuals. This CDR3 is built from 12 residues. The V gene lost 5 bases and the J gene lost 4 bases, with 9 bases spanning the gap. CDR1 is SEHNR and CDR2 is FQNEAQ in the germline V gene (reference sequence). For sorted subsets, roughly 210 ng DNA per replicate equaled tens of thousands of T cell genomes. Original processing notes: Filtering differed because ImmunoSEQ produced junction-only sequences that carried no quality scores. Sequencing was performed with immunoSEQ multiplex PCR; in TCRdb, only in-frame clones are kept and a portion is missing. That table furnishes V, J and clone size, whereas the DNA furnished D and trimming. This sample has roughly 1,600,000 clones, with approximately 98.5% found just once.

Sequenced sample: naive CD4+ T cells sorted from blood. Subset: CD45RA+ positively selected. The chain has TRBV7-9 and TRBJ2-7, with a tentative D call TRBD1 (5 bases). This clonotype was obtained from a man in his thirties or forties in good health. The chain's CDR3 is CASSKGLYEQYF. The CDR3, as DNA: TGTGCCAGCAGCAAGGGGCTATACGAGCAGTACTTC.